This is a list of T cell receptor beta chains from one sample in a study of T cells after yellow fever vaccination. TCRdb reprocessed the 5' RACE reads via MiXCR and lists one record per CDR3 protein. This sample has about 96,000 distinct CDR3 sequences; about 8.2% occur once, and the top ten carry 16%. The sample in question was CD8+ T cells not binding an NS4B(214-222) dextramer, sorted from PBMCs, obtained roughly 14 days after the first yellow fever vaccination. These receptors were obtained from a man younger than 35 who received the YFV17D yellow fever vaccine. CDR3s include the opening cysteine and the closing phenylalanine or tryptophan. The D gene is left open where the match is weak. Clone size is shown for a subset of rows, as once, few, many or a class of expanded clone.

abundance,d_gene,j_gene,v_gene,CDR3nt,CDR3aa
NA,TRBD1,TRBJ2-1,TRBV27,TGTGCCAGCTCCCCGGGGGGACAGGGGCTATTGGAGCAGTTCTTC,CASSPGGQGLLEQFF
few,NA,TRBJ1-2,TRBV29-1,TGCAGCGTTGTGCCAGGTGGCGACTATGGCTACACCTTC,CSVVPGGDYGYTF
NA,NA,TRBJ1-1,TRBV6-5,TGTGCCAGCAGTTATATTGGCAGTGAAGCTTTCTTT,CASSYIGSEAFF
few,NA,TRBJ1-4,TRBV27,TGTGCCAGCAGTACCCACGTAGGGGCGGGTGAAAAACTGTTTTTT,CASSTHVGAGEKLFF
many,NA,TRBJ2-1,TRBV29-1,TGCAGCGCCCTGGTCCGGGATGAGCAGTTCTTC,CSALVRDEQFF
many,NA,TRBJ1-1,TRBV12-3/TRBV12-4,TGTGCCAGCAGTTTCACAAAAGAAGCTTTCTTT,CASSFTKEAFF
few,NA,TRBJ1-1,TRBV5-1,TGCGCCAGCAGCTTGGGTAGTGGGACTGAAGCTTTCTTT,CASSLGSGTEAFF
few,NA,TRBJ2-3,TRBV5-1,TGCGCCAGCAGCTTGTTAAGAACAGATACGCAGTATTTT,CASSLLRTDTQYF
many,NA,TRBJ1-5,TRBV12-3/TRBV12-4,TGTGCCAGCACCGATCCCGCTGCAGGGTACACATCAGGCAATCAGCCCCAGCATTTT,CASTDPAAGYTSGNQPQHF
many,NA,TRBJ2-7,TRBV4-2,TGTGCCAGCAGCCAAGACCAAATGTACGAGCAGTACTTC,CASSQDQMYEQYF
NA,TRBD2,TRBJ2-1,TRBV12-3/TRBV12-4,TGTGCCAGCACCCAGACTAGCCTTGGGAATGAGCAGTTCTTC,CASTQTSLGNEQFF
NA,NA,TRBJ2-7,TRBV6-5,TGTGCCAGCAGTTACCCGGCGGAGGGTGGAAACGAGCAGTACTTC,CASSYPAEGGNEQYF
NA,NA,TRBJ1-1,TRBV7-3,TGTGCCTCGAAGGCGGGGCTATTAACTGAAGCTTTCTTT,CASKAGLLTEAFF
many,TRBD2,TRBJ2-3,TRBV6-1,TGTGCCAGCAACTGGGGGGGGTACTTGGAAGATACGCAGTATTTT,CASNWGGYLEDTQYF
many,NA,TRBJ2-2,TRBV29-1,TGCAGCGTTGTTGGAGCGAACACCGGGGAGCTGTTTTTT,CSVVGANTGELFF
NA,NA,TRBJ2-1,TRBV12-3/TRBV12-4,TGTGCCAGCAGGCGGACCGGGACTCAGGTGGGGAATGAGCAGTTCTTC,CASRRTGTQVGNEQFF
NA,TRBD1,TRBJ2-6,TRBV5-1,TGCGCCAGCAGCTCAACAGGGGGCGCCTCCGACGGGGCCAACGTCCTGACTTTC,CASSSTGGASDGANVLTF
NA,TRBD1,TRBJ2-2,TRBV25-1,TGTGCCAGCAGTGAATGGGGACAGGCCACGACCGGGGAGCTGTTTTTT,CASSEWGQATTGELFF
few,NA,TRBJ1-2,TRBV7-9,TGTGCCAGCAGCTTTCGGAATGACTATGGCTACACCTTC,CASSFRNDYGYTF
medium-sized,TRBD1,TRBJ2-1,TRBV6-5,TGTGCCAGCAGTTCCGGGACAGATTCCTACAATGAGCAGTTCTTC,CASSSGTDSYNEQFF
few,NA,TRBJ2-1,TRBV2,TGTGCCAGCAGAGCAGACGGGAGCTCCTACAATGAGCAGTTCTTC,CASRADGSSYNEQFF
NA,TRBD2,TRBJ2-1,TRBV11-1,TGTGCCAGCAGCCCCGGGACTAGCGGGGGTGATGAGCAGTTCTTC,CASSPGTSGGDEQFF
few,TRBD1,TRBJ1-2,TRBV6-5,TGTGCCAGCAGTTCAGACAGGGGGCCCGGCGGCTACACCTTC,CASSSDRGPGGYTF
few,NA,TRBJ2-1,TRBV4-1,TGCGCCAGCAGCCCCCCCAGGGGCCTAAGCTCCTACAATGAGCAGTTCTTC,CASSPPRGLSSYNEQFF
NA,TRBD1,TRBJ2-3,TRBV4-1,TGCGCCAGCAGCCACGCCGGGACAGGGAGGGGCCTAGGCACAGATACGCAGTATTTT,CASSHAGTGRGLGTDTQYF
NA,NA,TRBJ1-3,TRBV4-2,TGTGCCAGCAGCCAAGAAGGGGCAGAGAACACCATATATTTT,CASSQEGAENTIYF
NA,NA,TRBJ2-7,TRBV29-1,TGCAGCGTTGGGGGGGCTAGCTCCTACGAGCAGTACTTC,CSVGGASSYEQYF
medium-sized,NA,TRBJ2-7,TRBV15,TGTGCCACCAGCAGGGACTCCCTGACCTCCTACGAGCAGTACTTC,CATSRDSLTSYEQYF
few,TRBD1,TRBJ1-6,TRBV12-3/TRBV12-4,TGTGCCAGCAAATTCAGGGGACAGGATAATTCACCCCTCCACTTT,CASKFRGQDNSPLHF
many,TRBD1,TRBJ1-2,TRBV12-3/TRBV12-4,TGTGCCAGCAGTTCGACAGGGGTGGCTGGCTACACCTTC,CASSSTGVAGYTF
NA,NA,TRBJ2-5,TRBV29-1,TGCAGCGTTCCCAGAGGAGAGACCCAGTACTTC,CSVPRGETQYF
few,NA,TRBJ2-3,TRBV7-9,TGTGCCAGCAGCTCCGCCCGACATCTCCAAAGTACAGATACGCAGTATTTT,CASSSARHLQSTDTQYF